The 16 T cell receptor beta chains listed next were all sequenced from one sample in a study of blood T cell repertoires in COVID-19. This table comes from immunoSEQ multiplex PCR, and its TCRdb copy is limited to in-frame clones, with some not included. The sample has about 160,000 clones; approximately 83% are singletons. The specimen was peripheral blood. These receptors came from a woman aged 80 or over with active or convalescent COVID-19.

The chain carries TRBV7-9 and TRBJ1-1, with D uncertain. Trimming cost V 4 bases and J 7 bases, with 7 bases left between them. This CDR3 comprises 11 residues. CDR1 SEHNR and CDR2 FQNEAQ come from the germline V gene (reference sequence). As DNA, the CDR3 is TGTGCCAGCAGCTCACGTAGTGAAGCTTTCTTT. This gives the protein CASSSRSEAFF.

V usage is TRBV7-2 and J usage is TRBJ2-7; 14 bases map to TRBD2. Looked up from germline, CDR1 is SGHTA and CDR2 is FQGNSA. The CDR3 spans 15 residues. V was clipped by 5 bases and J by 2 bases; unmatched bases: 2. CDR3 sequence: CASSTTSGGAYEQYF. CDR3 sequence (DNA): TGTGCCAGCAGCACGACTAGCGGGGGGGCCTACGAGCAGTACTTC.

The chain carries TRBV30 and TRBJ1-4; 8 bases agree with TRBD1. Germline V gene data show CDR1 as GTSNPN and CDR2 as SVGIG (reference sequence). Losses at the gene ends were 4 bases for V and 8 bases for J; bases not matched to a gene: 12. This CDR3 comprises 15 residues. Here the CDR3 DNA reads TGTGCCTGGACCACAGGGACAGGCCGGGGGGAAAAACTGTTTTTT. Residues: CAWTTGTGRGEKLFF.

The rearrangement joins TRBV6-5 to TRBJ2-4; TRBD1 matches 9 bases. Germline CDR1 MNHEY, CDR2 SVGAGI. The CDR3 is made up of 12 amino acids. V lost 5 bases to trimming and J lost 9 bases; unmatched junction nucleotides: 2. The CDR3 bases are TGTGCCAGCAGTCTGACAGGGGGCATTCAGTACTTC. Encoded protein: CASSLTGGIQYF.

Only a few counts were recorded for this clone. This chain connects TRBV18 to TRBJ1-2; D not resolved. The CDR3 is 14 residues long. CDR1 is KGHSH, CDR2 LQKENI, per germline. V lost 2 bases and J 8 bases, leaving 15 bases between the germline ends. The DNA of the CDR3 is TGTGCCAGCTCACCAACCGTGGCAGACGGGGGCTACACCTTC. Its protein is CASSPTVADGGYTF.

In the case of this clone: The junction departs from germline at one end; a sequencing error may be responsible. The chain couples TRBV10-3 to TRBJ2-7; D is perhaps TRBD2 (7 bases). Germline CDR1 reads ENHRY; CDR2 reads SYGVKD. The CDR3 sequence is 17 residues long. CDR3 residues: CATSTMGGGRPTYEQYF. As DNA, the CDR3 is TGCGCCACCAGTACAATGGGGGGGGGCAGGCCGACCTACGAGCAGTACTTC.

CDR3 residues: CASSHRQGGTEAFF. Here the CDR3 DNA reads TGTGCCAGTAGTCACCGACAGGGCGGAACTGAAGCTTTCTTT. This chain links TRBV19 with TRBJ1-1, with TRBD1 matching over 7 bases. This CDR3 is 14 amino acids long. Germline V gene sequence: CDR1 LNHDA, CDR2 SQIVND (reference sequence). V was clipped by 5 bases and J by 5 bases; unmatched bases: 8.

This chain connects TRBV18 to TRBJ2-5, with D possibly matching TRBD1 (5 bases). Germline CDR1 and CDR2: KGHSH and LQKENI. V was pared by 1 base and J by 5 bases, with 14 bases between. This CDR3 spans 15 amino acids. CDR3 sequence: CASSPLLGARETQYF. CDR3 in DNA: TGTGCCAGCTCACCACTTCTAGGGGCTCGGGAGACCCAGTACTTC.

The rearrangement uses TRBV7-2 and TRBJ1-5; D may be TRBD1 (6 bases). Deletions cut 0 bases from V and 7 bases from J, with 13 bases between. Germline values: CDR1 SGHTA, CDR2 FQGNSA. This CDR3 is 15 amino acids long. This chain's CDR3 is CASSLAAGVGQPQHF. The DNA of the CDR3 is TGTGCCAGCAGCTTAGCAGCAGGGGTAGGGCAGCCCCAGCATTTT.

In its sample, this clone was seen a few times. V is TRBV12-3 or TRBV12-4 and J is TRBJ2-5, with D maybe TRBD1 (6 bases). This CDR3 is 13 amino acids long. V was trimmed by 6 bases and J by 7 bases, leaving 15 bases between them. The CDR3: CASSPTGSSTQYF. The CDR3 nucleotides read TGTGCCAGCAGCCCCACAGGGTCCTCGACCCAGTACTTC.

The chain links TRBV28 to TRBJ1-2; TRBD1 is a possible D gene (5 bases). The V end lost 7 bases, the J end lost 4 bases, and 25 bases lay between the germline ends. Germline V gene sequence: CDR1 MDHEN, CDR2 SYDVKM. The CDR3 is made up of 17 amino acids. Here the CDR3 reads CASKRRGQTPPFYGYTF. The CDR3 nucleotides are TGTGCCAGCAAAAGGAGGGGCCAAACCCCCCCCTTCTATGGCTACACCTTC.

DNA for the CDR3: TGTGCCAGCAGCCTTCCAGGTCTCCAGCGGGGCACAGATGAGCAGTTCTTC. This codes for CASSLPGLQRGTDEQFF. V gene TRBV4-2 combines with J gene TRBJ2-1, with TRBD2 matching over 7 bases. The CDR3 length is 17 residues. Looked up from germline, CDR1 is LGHNA and CDR2 is YNFKEQ. V trimming: 4 bases; J trimming: 8 bases; junction bases outside the gene matches: 17.

This clone was detected only once. The DNA of the CDR3 is TGTGCCAGCAGCAAAGAGGGGCCAATCTATGGCTACACCTTC. It specifies CASSKEGPIYGYTF. The rearrangement links TRBV21-1 to TRBJ1-2; whether TRBD1, the table's D call, matches the DNA was not checked. TRBV21-1 corresponds to a pseudogene. CDR3 length: 14 amino acids.

The J gene is TRBJ1-5, the V gene TRBV2, with D possibly TRBD1 on 5 matching bases. The CDR3 sequence is 14 residues long. Looked up from germline, CDR1 is SNHLY and CDR2 is FYNNEI. The germline V and J ends were trimmed by 6 bases and 4 bases, with 13 bases remaining between them. The CDR3 sequence: CASRSGKGNQPQHF. The CDR3 region has the DNA TGTGCCAGCAGATCAGGGAAGGGGAATCAGCCCCAGCATTTT.

The chain joins TRBV6-5 to TRBJ1-6; weak D call: TRBD1 (5 bases). Germline CDR1 MNHEY, CDR2 SVGAGI. The CDR3 contains 14 residues. Trimming took 6 bases from V and 5 from J, leaving 11 bases between them. The CDR3 region has the DNA TGTGCCAGCAGACCACAGGCTCATAATTCACCCCTCCACTTT. Translating gives CASRPQAHNSPLHF.

This chain links TRBV19 with TRBJ2-3; 9 bases line up with TRBD2. Germline values: CDR1 LNHDA, CDR2 SQIVND (reference sequence). V lost 6 bases, J lost 6 bases, and 7 bases stayed unmatched. There are 14 residues in the CDR3. For the CDR3, the DNA is TGTGCCAGTAGGGGAGCGGGGGGTAAGGATACGCAGTATTTT. Translated, it gives CASRGAGGKDTQYF.